This T cell receptor beta chain derives from a study of CD8+ T cells in alopecia areata. Study-wide context: Female C3H/HeJ mice aged roughly 7-10 weeks were given skin from C3H/HeJ graft donors, about 6-12 months old, that had spontaneous alopecia.

This clone was counted a few times. Its antigen is unknown. Mouse gene names and germline throughout. As the sequencing template, cDNA was produced by extracting RNA and reverse transcribing it. Method: immunoSEQ multiplex PCR; TCRdb's copy keeps in-frame clones and lacks some. Singletons are absent from the sample, which has 200,000 to 300,000 clones. Study outcomes and limitations: In lesional scalp, particularly from alopecia totalis/universalis, clonality was higher than in normal scalp. It was less clear whether patients shared TCRs than it was in mice, possibly because of HLA. Scalp sample sequencing also detects resident alphabeta T cells of normal skin.

Markers used for sorting pooled cutaneous lymph node cells were CD4, CD8alpha, NKG2D, NKG2ACE and others. The source material was CD4+ T cells sorted from a lymph node. This TCR came from a C3H/HeJ mouse with alopecia areata. The MHC haplotype recorded for the strain is H2-k.

The covered CDR3 bases are TGTGCCAGCAGTGATGCCAGGGGACCAGAA. Amino acid sequence: CASSDARGPE. The full CDR3 protein reads CASSDARGPETLYF. The chain combines TRBV13-1 with TRBJ2-3; tentative D call: TRBD1 (6 bases). The read stops 4 residues short of the end of the CDR3; the missing end is completed from the germline J gene. Trimming cost V 0 bases and J 4 bases, with 9 bases left between them. CDR3 length: 14 residues. The germline V gene encodes CDR1 NSHNY and CDR2 SYGAGN.